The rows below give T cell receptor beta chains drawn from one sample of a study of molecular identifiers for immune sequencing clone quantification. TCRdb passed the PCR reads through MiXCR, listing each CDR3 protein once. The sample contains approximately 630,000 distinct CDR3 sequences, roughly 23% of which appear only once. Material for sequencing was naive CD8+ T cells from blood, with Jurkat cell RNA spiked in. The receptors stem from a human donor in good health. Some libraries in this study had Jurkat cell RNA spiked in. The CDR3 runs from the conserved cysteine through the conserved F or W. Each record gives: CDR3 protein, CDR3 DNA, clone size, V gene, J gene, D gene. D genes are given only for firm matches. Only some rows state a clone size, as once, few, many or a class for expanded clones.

CDR3 protein: CASSVGSGRAYDGANVLTF; CDR3 DNA: TGTGCCAGCAGCGTAGGTAGCGGGAGGGCCTATGATGGGGCCAACGTCCTGACTTTC; clone size: few; V gene: TRBV9; J gene: TRBJ2-6; D gene: TRBD2
CDR3 protein: CASSFRRTNTEAFF; CDR3 DNA: TGTGCCAGCAGTTTTCGAAGGACGAACACTGAAGCTTTCTTT; clone size: many; V gene: TRBV28; J gene: TRBJ1-1; D gene: .
CDR3 protein: CASSQGASLAGETQYF; CDR3 DNA: TGTGCCAGCAGCCAAGGGGCGAGTCTAGCAGGAGAGACCCAGTACTTC; clone size: .; V gene: TRBV3-1; J gene: TRBJ2-5; D gene: .
CDR3 protein: CASRPRRPGDRGYFGSNQPQHF; CDR3 DNA: TGTGCCAGCCGGCCTAGAAGGCCCGGGGACAGGGGCTACTTCGGGAGCAATCAGCCCCAGCATTTT; clone size: many; V gene: TRBV6-6; J gene: TRBJ1-5; D gene: TRBD1
CDR3 protein: CASSQDRYFNEQYF; CDR3 DNA: TGCGCCAGCAGCCAAGATAGGTACTTCAACGAGCAGTACTTC; clone size: once; V gene: TRBV4-3; J gene: TRBJ2-7; D gene: .
CDR3 protein: CASSPSGPSVHYEQYF; CDR3 DNA: TGCGCCAGCAGCCCCTCGGGACCGTCGGTCCACTACGAGCAGTACTTC; clone size: few; V gene: TRBV4-1; J gene: TRBJ2-7; D gene: .
CDR3 protein: CATGAPSNQPQHF; CDR3 DNA: TGTGCCACCGGGGCCCCTAGCAATCAGCCCCAGCATTTT; clone size: .; V gene: TRBV6-5; J gene: TRBJ1-5; D gene: .
CDR3 protein: CASTGGRKLFF; CDR3 DNA: TGTGCCAGTACAGGGGGGAGAAAACTGTTTTTT; clone size: .; V gene: TRBV25-1; J gene: TRBJ1-4; D gene: TRBD1
CDR3 protein: CASSSPGEQYF; CDR3 DNA: TGTGCCAGCAGCTCGCCGGGGGAGCAGTACTTC; clone size: many; V gene: TRBV5-6; J gene: TRBJ2-7; D gene: .
CDR3 protein: CASGPGGQETQYF; CDR3 DNA: TGTGCCAGCGGCCCCGGGGGCCAAGAGACCCAGTACTTC; clone size: few; V gene: TRBV6-2/TRBV6-3; J gene: TRBJ2-5; D gene: .
CDR3 protein: CASRSLAGTGGNEQYF; CDR3 DNA: TGTGCCAGCAGGAGCCTCGCCGGGACAGGGGGTAACGAGCAGTACTTC; clone size: few; V gene: TRBV6-2/TRBV6-3; J gene: TRBJ2-7; D gene: TRBD1
CDR3 protein: CASSQDVGSNRGYTF; CDR3 DNA: TGTGCCAGCAGCCAAGATGTGGGATCTAACCGAGGCTACACCTTC; clone size: many; V gene: TRBV14; J gene: TRBJ1-2; D gene: .
CDR3 protein: CASSFRTGEGYTF; CDR3 DNA: TGTGCCAGCAGTTTTAGGACAGGGGAAGGCTACACCTTC; clone size: few; V gene: TRBV6-5; J gene: TRBJ1-2; D gene: TRBD1
CDR3 protein: CSVEGRIAGGGWYNEQFF; CDR3 DNA: TGCAGCGTTGAAGGGCGGATAGCGGGAGGCGGTTGGTACAATGAGCAGTTCTTC; clone size: few; V gene: TRBV29-1; J gene: TRBJ2-1; D gene: TRBD2
CDR3 protein: CASSQEAGVAYNEQFF; CDR3 DNA: TGTGCCAGCAGCCAAGAGGCGGGAGTAGCCTACAATGAGCAGTTCTTC; clone size: .; V gene: TRBV3-1; J gene: TRBJ2-1; D gene: TRBD2
CDR3 protein: CASSQVWQGPTSYEQYF; CDR3 DNA: TGTGCCAGCAGCCAAGTTTGGCAGGGGCCAACCTCCTACGAGCAGTACTTC; clone size: .; V gene: TRBV3-1; J gene: TRBJ2-7; D gene: .
CDR3 protein: CASSPSSGFDEQYF; CDR3 DNA: TGCGCCAGCAGCCCTAGCTCAGGGTTCGACGAGCAGTACTTC; clone size: few; V gene: TRBV4-3; J gene: TRBJ2-7; D gene: .
CDR3 protein: CASSPRRGNQETQYF; CDR3 DNA: TGTGCCAGCAGCCCCCGTCGGGGGAACCAAGAGACCCAGTACTTC; clone size: .; V gene: TRBV9; J gene: TRBJ2-5; D gene: .
CDR3 protein: CSARMGTDTQYF; CDR3 DNA: TGCAGTGCTAGAATGGGCACAGATACGCAGTATTTT; clone size: .; V gene: TRBV20-1; J gene: TRBJ2-3; D gene: .
CDR3 protein: CAGSPQQGLNTEAFF; CDR3 DNA: TGCGCCGGCAGCCCCCAACAGGGTTTGAACACTGAAGCTTTCTTT; clone size: few; V gene: TRBV4-3; J gene: TRBJ1-1; D gene: .
CDR3 protein: CAWSVSETNKQYF; CDR3 DNA: TGTGCCTGGAGTGTATCCGAGACTAACAAGCAGTACTTC; clone size: .; V gene: TRBV30; J gene: TRBJ2-7; D gene: .
CDR3 protein: CASSSAALGDTEALF; CDR3 DNA: TGTGCCAGCAGTTCGGCCGCCCTAGGGGACACTGAAGCTCTCTTT; clone size: .; V gene: TRBV7-6; J gene: TRBJ1-1; D gene: .
CDR3 protein: CASSLSSAGQYEQYF; CDR3 DNA: TGCGCCAGCAGCTTGTCGTCGGCAGGGCAATACGAGCAGTACTTC; clone size: many; V gene: TRBV5-1; J gene: TRBJ2-7; D gene: .
CDR3 protein: CASSLGVTGFGYGYTF; CDR3 DNA: TGTGCCAGCAGCTTGGGGGTTACAGGGTTCGGCTATGGCTACACCTTC; clone size: few; V gene: TRBV5-3; J gene: TRBJ1-2; D gene: .
CDR3 protein: CASSFPYRVNYGYTF; CDR3 DNA: TGTGCCAGCAGTTTTCCGTACAGGGTTAACTATGGCTACACCTTC; clone size: few; V gene: TRBV27; J gene: TRBJ1-2; D gene: .
CDR3 protein: CATSREGLAGVFADTQYF; CDR3 DNA: TGTGCCACCAGCAGAGAAGGACTAGCGGGAGTTTTTGCTGATACGCAGTATTTT; clone size: many; V gene: TRBV15; J gene: TRBJ2-3; D gene: TRBD2
CDR3 protein: CASSLQGQPSGNTIYF; CDR3 DNA: TGTGCCAGCAGCTTACAGGGGCAACCCTCTGGAAACACCATATATTTT; clone size: many; V gene: TRBV7-2; J gene: TRBJ1-3; D gene: .
CDR3 protein: CASISGSLQETQYF; CDR3 DNA: TGTGCCAGCATTAGCGGGAGCCTACAAGAGACCCAGTACTTC; clone size: .; V gene: TRBV6-2/TRBV6-3; J gene: TRBJ2-5; D gene: TRBD2
CDR3 protein: CSAVPRTNYGYTF; CDR3 DNA: TGCAGTGCCGTGCCAAGGACTAACTATGGCTACACCTTC; clone size: few; V gene: TRBV20-1; J gene: TRBJ1-2; D gene: .
CDR3 protein: CASSQDRWISGNTIYF; CDR3 DNA: TGCGCCAGCAGCCAAGATAGGTGGATCTCTGGAAACACCATATATTTT; clone size: many; V gene: TRBV4-3; J gene: TRBJ1-3; D gene: .
CDR3 protein: CASRIGTARSTGELFF; CDR3 DNA: TGTGCCAGCAGAATCGGGACAGCCAGGAGCACCGGGGAGCTGTTTTTT; clone size: .; V gene: TRBV27; J gene: TRBJ2-2; D gene: TRBD1
CDR3 protein: CASTPPGLPYQETQYF; CDR3 DNA: TGTGCCAGTACTCCACCCGGGCTACCGTACCAAGAGACCCAGTACTTC; clone size: .; V gene: TRBV19; J gene: TRBJ2-5; D gene: .
CDR3 protein: CATSDKLGGNEQFF; CDR3 DNA: TGTGCCACCAGTGATAAGCTAGGGGGCAATGAGCAGTTCTTC; clone size: many; V gene: TRBV24-1; J gene: TRBJ2-1; D gene: .
CDR3 protein: CASSLGTSRSEAFF; CDR3 DNA: TGTGCCAGCAGCCTGGGGACATCCCGTAGTGAAGCTTTCTTT; clone size: many; V gene: TRBV14; J gene: TRBJ1-1; D gene: .
CDR3 protein: CASGQEDYDYTF; CDR3 DNA: TGTGCCAGCGGCCAAGAAGACTATGACTACACCTTC; clone size: once; V gene: TRBV4-1; J gene: TRBJ1-2; D gene: .
CDR3 protein: CASSYSRNYEQYF; CDR3 DNA: TGTGCCAGCAGTTACTCGAGGAATTACGAGCAGTACTTC; clone size: .; V gene: TRBV6-5; J gene: TRBJ2-7; D gene: .
CDR3 protein: CASSFWEGARTGELFF; CDR3 DNA: TGTGCCAGCAGCTTTTGGGAGGGGGCGAGGACCGGGGAGCTGTTTTTT; clone size: .; V gene: TRBV7-9; J gene: TRBJ2-2; D gene: .
CDR3 protein: CALRGALQETQYF; CDR3 DNA: TGTGCCTTACGGGGGGCCCTCCAAGAGACCCAGTACTTC; clone size: few; V gene: TRBV7-9; J gene: TRBJ2-5; D gene: .
CDR3 protein: CASRQGQGVPYGYTF; CDR3 DNA: TGTGCCAGCAGACAGGGACAGGGGGTACCCTATGGCTACACCTTC; clone size: .; V gene: TRBV6-5; J gene: TRBJ1-2; D gene: TRBD1
CDR3 protein: CASSGPRAYEQYF; CDR3 DNA: TGTGCCAGCAGCGGCCCACGGGCCTACGAGCAGTACTTC; clone size: many; V gene: TRBV5-6; J gene: TRBJ2-7; D gene: .
CDR3 protein: CASSLIGDWKSEAFF; CDR3 DNA: TGTGCCAGCAGCTTAATTGGGGATTGGAAATCTGAAGCTTTCTTT; clone size: .; V gene: TRBV7-3; J gene: TRBJ1-1; D gene: .
CDR3 protein: CASSQDLERSYNEQFF; CDR3 DNA: TGTGCCAGCAGCCAAGATTTGGAACGGTCCTACAATGAGCAGTTCTTC; clone size: .; V gene: TRBV3-1; J gene: TRBJ2-1; D gene: .
CDR3 protein: CASTPGNLGTDTQYF; CDR3 DNA: TGTGCCAGCACCCCAGGGAACCTAGGCACAGATACGCAGTATTTT; clone size: many; V gene: TRBV6-5; J gene: TRBJ2-3; D gene: .
CDR3 protein: CASSLEGQGAREQYF; CDR3 DNA: TGTGCCAGCAGCTTAGAGGGACAGGGGGCTAGGGAGCAGTACTTC; clone size: few; V gene: TRBV13; J gene: TRBJ2-7; D gene: TRBD1
CDR3 protein: CASSPVWDYGHHTDTQYF; CDR3 DNA: TGTGCCAGCAGCCCGGTTTGGGATTACGGACACCACACAGATACGCAGTATTTT; clone size: many; V gene: TRBV7-9; J gene: TRBJ2-3; D gene: .
CDR3 protein: CASSSDSNEQFF; CDR3 DNA: TGTGCCAGCAGCTCCGACAGCAATGAGCAGTTCTTC; clone size: many; V gene: TRBV5-6; J gene: TRBJ2-1; D gene: .
CDR3 protein: CASSQAQGNEQYF; CDR3 DNA: TGTGCCAGCAGCCAAGCACAGGGGAACGAGCAGTACTTC; clone size: many; V gene: TRBV4-1; J gene: TRBJ2-7; D gene: TRBD1
CDR3 protein: CAWITGTGGGEQFF; CDR3 DNA: TGTGCCTGGATTACCGGGACAGGGGGCGGTGAGCAGTTCTTC; clone size: many; V gene: TRBV30; J gene: TRBJ2-1; D gene: TRBD1
CDR3 protein: CASSYLSGTAILNTEAFF; CDR3 DNA: TGTGCCAGCAGCTACTTATCAGGGACAGCCATCCTGAACACTGAAGCTTTCTTT; clone size: many; V gene: TRBV7-2; J gene: TRBJ1-1; D gene: TRBD1